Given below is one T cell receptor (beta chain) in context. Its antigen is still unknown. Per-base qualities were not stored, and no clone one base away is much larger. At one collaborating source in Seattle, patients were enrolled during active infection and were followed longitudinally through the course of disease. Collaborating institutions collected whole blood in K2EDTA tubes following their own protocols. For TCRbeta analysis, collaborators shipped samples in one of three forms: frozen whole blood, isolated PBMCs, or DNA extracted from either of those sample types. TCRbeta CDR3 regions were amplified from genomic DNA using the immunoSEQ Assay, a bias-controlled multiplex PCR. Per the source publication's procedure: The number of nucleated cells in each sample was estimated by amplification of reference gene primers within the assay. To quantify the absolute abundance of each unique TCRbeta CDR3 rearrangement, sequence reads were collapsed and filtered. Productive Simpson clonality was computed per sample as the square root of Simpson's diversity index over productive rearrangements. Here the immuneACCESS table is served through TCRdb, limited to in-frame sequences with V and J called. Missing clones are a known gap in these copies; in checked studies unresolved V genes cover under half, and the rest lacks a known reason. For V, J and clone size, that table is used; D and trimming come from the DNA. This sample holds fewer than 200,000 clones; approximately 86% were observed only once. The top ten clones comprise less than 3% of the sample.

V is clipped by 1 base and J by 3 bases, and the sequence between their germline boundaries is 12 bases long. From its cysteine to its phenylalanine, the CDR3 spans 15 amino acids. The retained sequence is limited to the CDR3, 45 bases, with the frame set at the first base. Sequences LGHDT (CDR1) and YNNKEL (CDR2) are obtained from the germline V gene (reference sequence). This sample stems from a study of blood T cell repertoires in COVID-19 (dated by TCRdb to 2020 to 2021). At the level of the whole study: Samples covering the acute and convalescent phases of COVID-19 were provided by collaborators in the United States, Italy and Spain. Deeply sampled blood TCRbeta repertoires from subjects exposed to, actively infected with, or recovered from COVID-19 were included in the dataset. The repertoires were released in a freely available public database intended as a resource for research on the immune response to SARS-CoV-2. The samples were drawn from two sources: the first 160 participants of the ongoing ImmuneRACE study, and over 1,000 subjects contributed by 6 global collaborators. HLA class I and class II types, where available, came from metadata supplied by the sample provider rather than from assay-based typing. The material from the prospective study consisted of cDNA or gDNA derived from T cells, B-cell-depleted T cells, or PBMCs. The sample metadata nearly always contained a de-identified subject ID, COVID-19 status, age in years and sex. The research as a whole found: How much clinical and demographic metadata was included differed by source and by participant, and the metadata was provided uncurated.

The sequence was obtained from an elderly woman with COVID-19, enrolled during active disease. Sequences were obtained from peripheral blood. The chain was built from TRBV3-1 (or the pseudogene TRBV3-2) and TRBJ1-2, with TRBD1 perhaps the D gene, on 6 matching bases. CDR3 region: CASSQGHRVDYGYTF. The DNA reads TGTGCCAGCAGCCAAGGGCACAGGGTGGACTATGGCTACACCTTC.